One sample yielded the 31 T cell receptor beta chains listed below, sequenced in a study of metastatic and nonmetastatic thyroid tumors. Nobody among the patients had been given any treatment before thyroid surgery. TCRdb re-called the PCR reads with MiXCR. The data contain 25,000 to 35,000 clones, around 15% of them seen just once; the ten biggest clones take up 4.7%. Material for sequencing was blood. The receptor set was obtained from a female donor with papillary thyroid cancer or a benign thyroid nodule (not recorded which). Some clones in this sample may be carry-over from other donors' samples.

The sample holds many counts of this clone. At the DNA level, this CDR3 is encoded by other sequences in the same sample as well. The rearrangement links TRBV20-1 to TRBJ2-3, with TRBD1 matching over 9 bases. The CDR3 is 13 amino acids. Germline V gene lookup returns CDR1 DFQATT and CDR2 SNEGSKA (reference sequence). Losses at the gene ends were 6 bases for V and 9 bases for J; bases not matched to a gene: 10. The CDR3 DNA sequence: TGCAGTGCCCGGGACAGGGAACCCTTAACGCAGTATTTT. It codes for CSARDREPLTQYF.

V and J are TRBV20-1 and TRBJ1-6, with D tentatively TRBD1 (6 bases). V was clipped by 3 bases and J by 7 bases, with 16 bases between them. In germline, CDR1 is DFQATT, CDR2 SNEGSKA (reference sequence). This CDR3 contains 15 residues. The CDR3 loop reads CSASRPGAKNSPLHF. CDR3 nucleotides: TGCAGTGCTAGTCGGCCGGGGGCGAAGAATTCACCCCTCCACTTT.

Ten or more counts support this clone. The gene calls are TRBV6-4 and TRBJ2-2; 16 bases align to TRBD2. With 8 bases clipped from V and 5 bases from J, the junction kept 17 bases outside the gene matches. The CDR3 contains 20 residues. The germline CDR1 and CDR2 sequences are MRHNA and SNTAGT. The CDR3, as DNA: TGTGCCAGCCCTCCTCCTCCCGGGACTAGCGGGAGGGGAGGGACCGGGGAGCTGTTTTTT. Translating gives CASPPPPGTSGRGGTGELFF.

This clone was detected once. J is TRBJ2-7 and V is TRBV5-4; no definite D call. V was clipped by 1 base and J by 0 bases, with 8 bases between them. This CDR3 is built from 14 residues. CDR1 SGHNT and CDR2 YYREEE come from the germline V gene (reference sequence). The CDR3: CASSLSRCSYEQYF. The CDR3 region has the DNA TGTGCCAGCAGCTTGTCCAGGTGCTCCTACGAGCAGTACTTC.

This clone was seen only a few times. A much more abundant neighbour one base away suggests this may be a read error. The chain joins TRBV29-1 to TRBJ1-1, with D unclear. Between the trimmed V and J ends, which lost 3 bases and 4 bases, there was a span of 9 bases. Germline V gene lookup returns CDR1 SQVTM and CDR2 ANQGSEA. The CDR3 consists of 12 residues. The CDR3 loop reads CSVDVGVTEAFF. In DNA, the CDR3 is TGCAGCGTTGATGTCGGTGTCACTGAAGCTTTCTTT.

This clone was seen ten or more times. Germline and junction disagree at one end, which may indicate a read error. Different DNA sequences within this sample yield the same CDR3. The chain recombines TRBV6-1 with TRBJ1-3; D remains ambiguous. Germline V gives CDR1 MNHNS, CDR2 SASEGT. This CDR3 spans 17 amino acids. The CDR3, as DNA: TGTGCTAGCAGTGAAAGGGAGACACGTCAATCGGGAAACACCATATATTTT. Amino acid sequence: CASSERETRQSGNTIYF.

This clone came up many times. This chain joins TRBV5-4 and TRBJ2-7; TRBD2 might be the D (6 bases). The V end lost 1 base, the J end lost 1 base, and 21 bases lay between the germline ends. This CDR3 region has 18 residues. The germline CDR1 and CDR2 sequences are SGHNT and YYREEE (reference sequence). DNA for the CDR3: TGTGCCAGCAGCTTGCCCCCCCTCGGGAGCGATATGTCCTACGAGCAGTACTTC. It codes for CASSLPPLGSDMSYEQYF.

In this sample, this clone turned up many times. CDR3 in DNA: TGCAGCGTTCGTACAGATTTTGTTGGGGATACGCAGTATTTT. Its translation is CSVRTDFVGDTQYF. The chain combines TRBV29-1 with TRBJ2-3; no reliable D call. Germline CDR1 reads SQVTM; CDR2 reads ANQGSEA. The CDR3 runs 14 residues. Trimming stripped 5 bases from V and 6 bases from J, with 18 bases between.

This clone was counted between two and nine times. The junction does not match germline at one end; this may be a read error. The rearrangement links TRBV19 to TRBJ1-5; D is unclear. The CDR3 loop spans 14 amino acids. Germline values: CDR1 LNHDA, CDR2 SQIVND (reference sequence). The CDR3 DNA reads TGTGCAAGTACGGAGTTTTATAGCAATCAGCCCCAGCATTTT. It specifies CASTEFYSNQPQHF. Full variable domain (missing parts from reference TRBV19 and TRBJ1-5): DGGITQSPKYLFRKEGQNVTLSCEQNLNHDAMYWYRQDPGQGLRLIYYSQIVNDFQKGDIAEGYSVSREKKESFPLTVTSAQKNPTAFYLCASTEFYSNQPQHFGDGTRLSIL.

The V gene is TRBV6-2 or TRBV6-3, the J gene TRBJ2-7; no firm D call. The germline gives CDR1 MNHEY, CDR2 SVGEGT. V dropped 2 bases and J dropped 3 bases, with 11 bases sitting between them. There are 14 residues in the CDR3. CDR3 in amino acids: CASSYRHTDYEQYF. The CDR3, as DNA: TGTGCCAGCAGTTACCGGCACACCGACTACGAGCAGTACTTC.

This clone was seen ten or more times. The chain employs TRBV10-2 and TRBJ1-5; 8 positions match TRBD1. Germline V CDR1 and CDR2: WSHSY, SAAADI. With V trimmed by 10 bases and J by 6 bases, 8 bases remained unmatched. The CDR3 has 13 amino acids. The CDR3 is CAISQGQAQPQHF. The CDR3 region has the DNA TGCGCCATCTCCCAGGGACAGGCTCAGCCCCAGCATTTT.

This clone was seen a handful of times. A much larger clone sits a single nucleotide away, making a read error possible. The chain recombines TRBV3-1 with TRBJ2-7; D unclear. Germline V lookup: CDR1 LGHDT, CDR2 YNNKEL (reference sequence). CDR3 size: 11 residues. The CDR3 DNA reads TGTGCCAGCAGCCAAGGCTACGGGCAGTACTTC. Its translation: CASSQGYGQYF.

V usage is TRBV20-1 and J usage is TRBJ2-1; 10 nucleotides match TRBD2. The CDR3 is made up of 15 amino acids. The ends lost 1 base at V and 4 bases at J; junction bases unmatched: 4. The germline V gene encodes CDR1 DFQATT and CDR2 SNEGSKA (reference sequence). CDR3 in DNA: TGCAGTGCTAGAGCCCCTAGCGGGGGATACAATGAGCAGTTCTTC. Translated: CSARAPSGGYNEQFF.

J is TRBJ2-3 and V is TRBV5-1; 11 bases align to TRBD2. The germline CDR1 and CDR2 sequences are SGHRS and YFSETQ. Losses at the gene ends were 4 bases for V and 5 bases for J; bases not matched to a gene: 6. The CDR3 spans 15 residues. The CDR3 DNA follows: TGCGCCAGCAGCGTAGCGGGGGGGCGGGGAGATACGCAGTATTTT. It specifies CASSVAGGRGDTQYF.

The chain links TRBV5-5 to TRBJ2-7; the D gene is possibly TRBD1 (5 bases). The CDR3 length is 14 residues. CDR1 is SGHKS, CDR2 YYEKEE, per germline (reference sequence). With 6 bases removed from V and 0 bases from J, the gap between germline ends came to 13 bases. CDR3 sequence: CASIPGLPSYEQYF. CDR3 nucleotide sequence: TGTGCCAGCATTCCAGGGCTGCCCTCCTACGAGCAGTACTTC.

Of note for this clone: A junction end diverges from the germline sequence, so it may reflect a read error. The V and J genes are TRBV28 and TRBJ2-2, with D hard to call. Per the germline V gene, CDR1 is MDHEN and CDR2 is SYDVKM. This CDR3 spans 14 amino acids. CDR3 nucleotide sequence: TGTGCCATCCAAAGGGCAGCTACCACCGTGGAGCTATTTTTT. Translating gives CAIQRAATTVELFF.

This clone was picked up many times. The rearrangement links TRBV7-6 to TRBJ2-2; no clear D gene. V lost 3 bases, J lost 7 bases, and 9 bases lay in between. Germline assignment: CDR1 SGHVS and CDR2 FNYEAQ. The CDR3 sequence is 13 residues long. CDR3 loop: CASSFTNLGELFF. The CDR3 nucleotides are TGTGCCAGCAGCTTTACTAACCTCGGGGAGCTGTTTTTT.

CDR3 in DNA: TGCAGTCCTTTGAGGGGAGGGGTCTACGAGCAGTACTTC. Protein: CSPLRGGVYEQYF. The rearrangement links TRBV20-1 to TRBJ2-7; 7 bases align to TRBD2. The CDR3 spans 13 residues. V lost 8 bases, J lost 3 bases, and 10 bases stayed unmatched. CDR1 is DFQATT, CDR2 SNEGSKA, per germline (reference sequence).

At least ten counts were recorded for this clone. The chain couples TRBV5-5 to TRBJ1-2; D gene uncertain. Germline CDR1 reads SGHKS; CDR2 reads YYEKEE (reference sequence). V lost 4 bases and J 7 bases, leaving 11 bases between the germline ends. The CDR3 has 12 amino acids. The CDR3 here is CASSLTGSGYTF. In DNA, the CDR3 is TGTGCCAGCAGCCTCACCGGGTCTGGCTACACCTTC. The full variable domain, completed using reference TRBV5-5 and TRBJ1-2, is DAGVTQSPTHLIKTRGQQVTLRCSPISGHKSVSWYQQVLGQGPQFIFQYYEKEERGRGNFPDRFSARQFPNYSSELNVNALLLGDSALYLCASSLTGSGYTFGSGTRLTVV.

The chain carries TRBV6-6 and TRBJ2-2; possible D gene TRBD2, 5 bases. The germline V gene has CDR1 MNHNY and CDR2 SVGAGI (reference sequence). The CDR3 extends over 18 amino acids. V was cut by 2 bases and J by 2 bases, with 18 bases left in between. The DNA for the CDR3 is TGTGCCAGCAGTTACCGTCCTCCGGAGCTAGCAAACACCGGGGAGCTGTTTTTT. It codes for CASSYRPPELANTGELFF.

This clone was counted once. The chain carries TRBV29-1 and TRBJ2-5, with 12 bases lining up with TRBD1. V lost 4 bases, J lost 5 bases, and 17 bases stayed unmatched. The CDR3 length is 18 residues. The germline CDR1 and CDR2 sequences are SQVTM and ANQGSEA. The CDR3 DNA is TGCAGCGTTGGAGGGGTATGGGACAGGGGGCTGAAGGTGGAGACCCAGTACTTC. Protein sequence: CSVGGVWDRGLKVETQYF.

This clone was seen only a few times. The chain joins TRBV6-2 or TRBV6-3 to TRBJ2-6; D unresolved. The germline V gene encodes CDR1 MNHEY and CDR2 SVGEGT. Trimming cost V 0 bases and J 1 base, with 7 bases left between them. CDR3 length equals 16 residues. CDR3 protein: CASSYSFPSGANVLTF. CDR3 coding DNA: TGTGCCAGCAGTTACTCGTTTCCGTCTGGGGCCAACGTCCTGACTTTC.

The V call is TRBV12-3 or TRBV12-4, the J call TRBJ2-7; 7 bases fit TRBD2. The trim removed 4 bases at V and 2 bases at J, leaving 5 bases unmatched. CDR3 length: 14 residues. CDR3 DNA: TGTGCCAGCAGTTGGGGGGGGGGGGCCTACGAGCAGTACTTC. Translated, it gives CASSWGGGAYEQYF.

To note about this clone: One junction end disagrees with the germline gene, perhaps due to a read error. The CDR3 sequence: CASTYGQGENEAFF. For the CDR3, the DNA is TGTGCCAGCACTTACGGTCAGGGGGAGAATGAAGCTTTCTTT. V gene TRBV6-5 combines with J gene TRBJ1-1, with 7 bases fitting TRBD1. CDR3 size: 14 residues. In germline, CDR1 is MNHEY, CDR2 SVGAGI.

The genes are TRBV13 and TRBJ2-7, with 10 bases fitting TRBD1. The length of the CDR3 is 15 residues. Germline values: CDR1 PRHDT, CDR2 FYEKMQ (reference sequence). The J segment lost 6 bases and the V segment lost 5 bases, leaving 10 bases of the junction unmatched. CDR3 residues: CASSPRPGTGAEQYF. The CDR3 DNA is TGTGCCAGCAGCCCACGTCCCGGGACAGGGGCCGAGCAGTACTTC. Together with reference TRBV13 and TRBJ2-7, the CDR3 gives the full variable domain: AAGVIQSPRHLIKEKRETATLKCYPIPRHDTVYWYQQGPGQDPQFLISFYEKMQSDKGSIPDRFSAQQFSDYHSELNMSSLELGDSALYFCASSPRPGTGAEQYFGPGTRLTVT.

The gene calls are TRBV24-1 and TRBJ2-1; 11 bases are a match to TRBD2. CDR3 length: 17 residues. The J segment lost 6 bases and the V segment lost 5 bases, leaving 11 bases of the junction unmatched. The germline CDR1 and CDR2 sequences are KGHDR and SFDVKD. The CDR3 spells CATSGSLSGRAVNEQFF. CDR3 coding DNA: TGTGCCACCAGTGGTTCCCTTAGCGGGAGGGCCGTCAATGAGCAGTTCTTC.

For the CDR3, the DNA is TGTGCCAGCAGTTTCCCCCAGGGGGGAAGGGCTGGGGCCAACGTCCTGACTTTC. Translated: CASSFPQGGRAGANVLTF. This chain joins TRBV28 and TRBJ2-6; D is possibly TRBD1 (7 bases). Trimming cost V 3 bases and J 2 bases, with 17 bases left between them. Germline V gene data show CDR1 as MDHEN and CDR2 as SYDVKM. This CDR3 has 18 residues.

This clone has at least ten counts. The chain recombines TRBV20-1 with TRBJ2-7; 7 nucleotides agree with TRBD1. In germline, CDR1 is DFQATT, CDR2 SNEGSKA (reference sequence). Unmatched junction bases numbered 10, after V lost 5 bases and J lost 3 bases. The CDR3 runs to 14 residues. CDR3 in amino acids: CSAFLPGQYYEQYF. DNA for the CDR3: TGCAGTGCTTTTCTCCCGGGACAGTACTACGAGCAGTACTTC.

This clone was seen at least ten times. V usage is TRBV7-6 and J usage is TRBJ2-7; D uncertain. The CDR3 length is 17 residues. Germline CDR1 SGHVS, CDR2 FNYEAQ. V lost 2 bases, J lost 1 base, and 18 bases lay in between. The CDR3 DNA reads TGTGCCAGCAGCTTATTAAATGGTTGGCGGCCATCCTACGAGCAGTACTTC. It encodes CASSLLNGWRPSYEQYF.

This clone was detected ten times or more. The chain recombines TRBV2 with TRBJ2-3; the D gene is possibly TRBD2 (5 bases). The CDR3 runs 12 residues. V was shortened by 6 bases and J by 3 bases, with 7 bases between the two germline ends. Per germline, CDR1 SNHLY and CDR2 FYNNEI. The CDR3 protein is CASRRETDTQYF. The CDR3 DNA follows: TGTGCCAGCAGAAGGGAGACAGATACGCAGTATTTT.

This clone was seen a few times. V usage is TRBV3-1 and J usage is TRBJ2-5; 10 bases fit TRBD2. Germline CDR1 reads LGHDT; CDR2 reads YNNKEL (reference sequence). The CDR3 spans 16 residues. Trimming took 4 bases from V and 1 from J; bases not matched to a gene: 6. The CDR3 DNA is TGTGCCAGCAGCCCACTAGCGGGGTCGGGCCAAGAGACCCAGTACTTC. Translated: CASSPLAGSGQETQYF.